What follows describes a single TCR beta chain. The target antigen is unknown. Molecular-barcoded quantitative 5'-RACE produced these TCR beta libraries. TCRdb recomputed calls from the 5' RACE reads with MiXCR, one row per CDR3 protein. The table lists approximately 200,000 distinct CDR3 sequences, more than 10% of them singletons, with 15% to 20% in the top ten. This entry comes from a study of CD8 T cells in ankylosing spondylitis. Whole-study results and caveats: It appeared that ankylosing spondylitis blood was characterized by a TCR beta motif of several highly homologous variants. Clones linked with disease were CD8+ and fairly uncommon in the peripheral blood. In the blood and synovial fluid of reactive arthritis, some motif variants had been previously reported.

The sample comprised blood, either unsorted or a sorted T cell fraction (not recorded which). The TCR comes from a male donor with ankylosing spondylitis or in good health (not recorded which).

The CDR3 DNA reads TGTGCCAGCAGTGAGGCAGGGTTCTACGAGCAGTACTTC. This gives the protein CASSEAGFYEQYF. The chain uses TRBV2 and TRBJ2-7; a weak D match, TRBD1 (5 bases). The CDR3 has 13 amino acids. Germline lookup yields CDR1 SNHLY and CDR2 FYNNEI. The ends were cut back, 3 bases at V and 3 bases at J, with 9 bases in the middle.